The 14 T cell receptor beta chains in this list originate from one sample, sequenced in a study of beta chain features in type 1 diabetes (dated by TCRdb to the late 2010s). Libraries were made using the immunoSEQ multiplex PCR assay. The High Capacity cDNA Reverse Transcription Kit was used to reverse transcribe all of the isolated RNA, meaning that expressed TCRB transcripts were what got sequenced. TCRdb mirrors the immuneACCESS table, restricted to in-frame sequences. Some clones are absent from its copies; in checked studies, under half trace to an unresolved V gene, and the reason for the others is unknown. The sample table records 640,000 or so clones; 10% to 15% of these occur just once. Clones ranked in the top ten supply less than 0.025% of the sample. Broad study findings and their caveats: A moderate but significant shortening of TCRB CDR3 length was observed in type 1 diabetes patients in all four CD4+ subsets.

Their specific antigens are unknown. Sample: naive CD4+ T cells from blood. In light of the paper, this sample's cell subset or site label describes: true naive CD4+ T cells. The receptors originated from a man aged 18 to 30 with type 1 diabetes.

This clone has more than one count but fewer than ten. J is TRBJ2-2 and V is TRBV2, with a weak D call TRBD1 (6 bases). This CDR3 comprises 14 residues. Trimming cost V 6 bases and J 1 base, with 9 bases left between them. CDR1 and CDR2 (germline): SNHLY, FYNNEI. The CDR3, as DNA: TGTGCCAGCAGCTCACAGGGGAACACCGGGGAGCTGTTTTTT. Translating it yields CASSSQGNTGELFF. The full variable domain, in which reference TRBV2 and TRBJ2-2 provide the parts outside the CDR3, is EPEVTQTPSHQVTQMGQEVILRCVPISNHLYFYWYRQILGQKVEFLVSFYNNEISEKSEIFDDQFSVERPDGSNFTLKIRSTKLEDSAMYFCASSSQGNTGELFFGEGSRLTVL.

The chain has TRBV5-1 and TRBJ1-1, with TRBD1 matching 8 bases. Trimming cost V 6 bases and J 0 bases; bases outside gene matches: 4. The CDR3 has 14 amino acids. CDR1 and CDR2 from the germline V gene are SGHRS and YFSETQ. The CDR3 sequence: CASTTTGVNTEAFF. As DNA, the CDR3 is TGCGCCAGCACCACGACAGGGGTGAACACTGAAGCTTTCTTT.

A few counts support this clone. The CDR3 loop is CASRDPSGGRDEQFF. CDR3 DNA sequence: TGCGCCAGCAGGGACCCTAGCGGGGGTCGGGATGAGCAGTTCTTC. The J gene is TRBJ2-1, the V gene TRBV10-2; 10 nucleotides agree with TRBD2. Trimming at V came to 6 bases and at J to 8 bases, leaving 10 bases not matched to a gene. Germline CDR1 is WSHSY and CDR2 is SAAADI. There are 15 residues in the CDR3.

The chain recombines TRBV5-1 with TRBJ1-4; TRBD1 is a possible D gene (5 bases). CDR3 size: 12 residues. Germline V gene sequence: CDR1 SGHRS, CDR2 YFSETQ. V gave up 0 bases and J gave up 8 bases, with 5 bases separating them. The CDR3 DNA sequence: TGCGCCAGCAGCTTGGACAGGGAAAAACTGTTTTTT. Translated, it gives CASSLDREKLFF. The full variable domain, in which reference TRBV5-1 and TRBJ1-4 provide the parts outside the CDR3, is KAGVTQTPRYLIKTRGQQVTLSCSPISGHRSVSWYQQTPGQGLQFLFEYFSETQRNKGNFPGRFSGRQFSNSRSEMNVSTLELGDSALYLCASSLDREKLFFGSGTQLSVL.

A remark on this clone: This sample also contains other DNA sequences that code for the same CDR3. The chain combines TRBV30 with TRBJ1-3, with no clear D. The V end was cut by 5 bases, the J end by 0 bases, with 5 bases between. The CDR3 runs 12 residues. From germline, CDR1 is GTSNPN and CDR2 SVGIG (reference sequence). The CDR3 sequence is CAWGSSGNTIYF. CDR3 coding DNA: TGTGCCTGGGGATCCTCTGGAAACACCATATATTTT.

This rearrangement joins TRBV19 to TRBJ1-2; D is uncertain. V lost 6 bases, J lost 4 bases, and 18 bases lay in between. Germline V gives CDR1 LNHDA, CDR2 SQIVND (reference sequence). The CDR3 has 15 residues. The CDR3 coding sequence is TGTGCCAGTAGCGACCATCCGACATCCCGCTATGGCTACACCTTC. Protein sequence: CASSDHPTSRYGYTF.

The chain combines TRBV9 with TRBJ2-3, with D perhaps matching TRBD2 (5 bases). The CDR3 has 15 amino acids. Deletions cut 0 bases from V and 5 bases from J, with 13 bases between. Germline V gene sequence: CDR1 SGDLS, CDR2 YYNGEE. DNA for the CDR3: TGTGCCAGCAGCGTAGGAGGGCCCTTCGGAGATACGCAGTATTTT. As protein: CASSVGGPFGDTQYF.

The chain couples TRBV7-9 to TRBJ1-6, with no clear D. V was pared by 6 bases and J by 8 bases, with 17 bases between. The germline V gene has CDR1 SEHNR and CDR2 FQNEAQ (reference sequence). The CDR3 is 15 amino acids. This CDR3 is CASRQAGYDDSPLHF. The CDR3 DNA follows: TGTGCCAGCAGACAAGCGGGATACGATGATTCACCCCTCCACTTT.

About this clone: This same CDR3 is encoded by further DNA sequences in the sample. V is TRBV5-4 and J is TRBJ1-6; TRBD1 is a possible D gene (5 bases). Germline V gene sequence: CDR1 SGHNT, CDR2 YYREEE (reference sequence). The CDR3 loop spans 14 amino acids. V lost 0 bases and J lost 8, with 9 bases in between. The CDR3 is CASSLGRGDSPLHF. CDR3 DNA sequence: TGTGCCAGCAGCTTGGGACGGGGGGATTCACCCCTCCACTTT.

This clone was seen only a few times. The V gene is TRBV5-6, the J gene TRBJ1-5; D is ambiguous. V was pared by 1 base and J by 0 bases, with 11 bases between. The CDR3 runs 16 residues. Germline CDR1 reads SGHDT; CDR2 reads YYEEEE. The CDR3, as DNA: TGTGCCAGCAGCTTGTCGGCAGGAACTAGCAATCAGCCCCAGCATTTT. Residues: CASSLSAGTSNQPQHF.

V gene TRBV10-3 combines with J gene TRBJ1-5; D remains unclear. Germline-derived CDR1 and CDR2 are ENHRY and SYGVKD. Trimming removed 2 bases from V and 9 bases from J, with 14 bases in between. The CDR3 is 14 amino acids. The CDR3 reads CAISEGRTGRPQHF. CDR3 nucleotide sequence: TGTGCCATCAGTGAGGGGAGGACGGGAAGGCCCCAGCATTTT.

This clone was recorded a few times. CDR3 region: CASRARGTGELFF. For the CDR3, the DNA is TGTGCCAGCAGGGCTCGTGGGACCGGGGAGCTGTTTTTT. The gene calls are TRBV19 and TRBJ2-2; a weak D match, TRBD1 (5 bases). The CDR3 has 13 amino acids. Looked up from germline, CDR1 is LNHDA and CDR2 is SQIVND (reference sequence). Trimming shortened V by 9 bases and J by 5 bases, and 13 bases separated the two germline ends.

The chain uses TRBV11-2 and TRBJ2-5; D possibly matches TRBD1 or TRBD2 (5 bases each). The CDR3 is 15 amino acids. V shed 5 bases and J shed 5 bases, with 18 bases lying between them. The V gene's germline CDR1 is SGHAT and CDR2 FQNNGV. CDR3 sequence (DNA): TGTGCCAGCAGCCCCACGGGACCCCGGTTGGAGACCCAGTACTTC. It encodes CASSPTGPRLETQYF.

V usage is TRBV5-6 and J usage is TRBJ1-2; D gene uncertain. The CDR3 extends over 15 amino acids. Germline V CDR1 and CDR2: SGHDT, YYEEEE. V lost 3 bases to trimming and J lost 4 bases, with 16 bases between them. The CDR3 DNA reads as TGTGCCAGCAGCTCGCTGGATCGGGAACCCTATGGCTACACCTTC. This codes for CASSSLDREPYGYTF.